This T cell receptor beta chain was retrieved from a study of T cells in Graves' hyperthyroidism and ophthalmopathy. This clonotype has only a few counts. Amplification of TCR beta CDR3 regions was performed using RNA transcripts as template. TCR CDR3 regions were first amplified by RT-PCR with HTBI primers. TCRdb recomputed calls from the multiplex PCR reads with MiXCR, one row per CDR3 protein. The sample holds fewer than 700,000 distinct CDR3 sequences; roughly a sixth are singletons and the top ten take 17%. Trimming removed 7 bases from V and 5 bases from J; junction bases left unmatched: 5. This CDR3 is 14 amino acids long. Germline-derived CDR1 and CDR2 are MDHEN and SYDVKM.

Sequenced material: blood. The gene calls are TRBV28 and TRBJ2-2, with TRBD2 matching over 9 bases. This receptor was identified in a woman aged 18-29 years with Graves' ophthalmopathy. The CDR3 spells CASMREGTTGELFF. In DNA, the CDR3 is TGTGCCAGCATGCGGGAGGGCACGACCGGGGAGCTGTTTTTT. Full variable domain (remainder filled in from reference TRBV28 and TRBJ2-2): DVKVTQSSRYLVKRTGEKVFLECVQDMDHENMFWYRQDPGLGLRLIYFSYDVKMKEKGDIPEGYSVSREKKERFSLILESASTNQTSMYLCASMREGTTGELFFGEGSRLTVL.